Below are 14 T cell receptor beta chains sequenced from a single sample in a study of tumor and adjacent non-tumor tissue in lung cancer. Three rounds of nested PCR, following a modified ARM-PCR protocol, produced the TCRbeta library. A single record per CDR3 protein comes from TCRdb applying MiXCR to the multiplex PCR reads. In the table there are 68,000 or so distinct CDR3 sequences, just under 60% of which are singletons. RNA was extracted from bulk tissue without any cell sorting. The sequenced sample consisted of lung tumor tissue. The receptors shown here come from a man between 50 and 59 years old with non-small cell lung cancer.

In the case of this clonotype: One base away lies a much larger clone, so this may be a sequencing read error. The V and J genes are TRBV7-8 and TRBJ2-7; the D gene is possibly TRBD2 (6 bases). CDR3 length: 15 amino acids. Germline lookup yields CDR1 SGHVS and CDR2 FQNEAQ. This CDR3 is CASSFVAGSNYELYF. As DNA, the CDR3 is TGTGCCAGCAGCTTCGTGGCGGGAAGTAATTACGAGCTGTACTTC.

This clonotype was counted between two and nine times. The chain combines TRBV28 with TRBJ2-7, with 10 bases fitting TRBD2. Trimming at V came to 6 bases and at J to 0 bases, leaving 5 bases not matched to a gene. The CDR3 consists of 15 residues. Germline CDR1 and CDR2: MDHEN and SYDVKM. The CDR3 here is CASSTPSGSSYEQYF. DNA of the CDR3: TGTGCCAGCAGCACGCCTAGCGGGAGCTCCTACGAGCAGTACTTC. The full variable domain, its missing parts supplied by reference TRBV28 and TRBJ2-7, is DVKVTQSSRYLVKRTGEKVFLECVQDMDHENMFWYRQDPGLGLRLIYFSYDVKMKEKGDIPEGYSVSREKKERFSLILESASTNQTSMYLCASSTPSGSSYEQYFGPGTRLTVT.

Comments on this clonotype: This is likely a read error, given that the CDR3 carries no conserved phenylalanine or tryptophan at its end. It is unclear where the CDR3 begins or ends on the DNA, so no DNA is shown, and the CDR3 is as TCRdb lists it. The J gene is TRBJ1-6, the V gene TRBV11-2; the table assigns TRBD1, which was not confirmed against the DNA. CDR1 SGHAT and CDR2 FQNNGV come from the germline V gene. From its first to its last residue, the CDR3 has 16 amino acids. The CDR3 protein is CASSFSGHNYNSPPHL.

On this clonotype: One junction end does not reproduce the germline sequence, and a read error may be involved. The chain joins TRBV5-5 to TRBJ2-3, with 7 bases aligning to TRBD1. The length of the CDR3 is 16 residues. The germline gives CDR1 SGHKS, CDR2 YYEKEE (reference sequence). The CDR3 here is CVSSPLSTGITDTQYF. DNA of the CDR3: TGTGTCAGCAGCCCGTTGTCGACAGGGATCACAGATACGCAGTATTTT. Looking up the rest from reference TRBV5-5 and TRBJ2-3 gives the full variable domain: DAGVTQSPTHLIKTRGQQVTLRCSPISGHKSVSWYQQVLGQGPQFIFQYYEKEERGRGNFPDRFSARQFPNYSSELNVNALLLGDSALYLCVSSPLSTGITDTQYFGPGTRLTVL.

Of note for this clonotype: A clone one base away is much larger, so this may be a read error. J is TRBJ2-5 and V is TRBV6-5; D not resolved. Germline values: CDR1 MNHEY, CDR2 SVGAGI. The CDR3 contains 11 residues. The CDR3 DNA reads as TGTACCAGCAGTTACCCAGAGACCCAGTACTTC. Its protein product is CTSSYPETQYF.

As to this clonotype: Being one base from a much bigger clone, this may be a read error. The chain has TRBV28 and TRBJ1-6; TRBD1 aligns across 8 bases. The CDR3 is made up of 13 amino acids. V gave up 8 bases and J gave up 10 bases; unmatched junction bases: 7. CDR1 is MDHEN, CDR2 SYDVKM, per germline. The CDR3: CASRETGVSPLHF. For the CDR3, the DNA is TGTGCCAGCCGGGAGACAGGGGTCTCACCCCTCCACTTT. The entire variable domain, with the rest obtained from reference TRBV28 and TRBJ1-6, is as follows: DVKVTQSSRYLVKRTGEKVFLECVQDMDHENMFWYRQDPGLGLRLIYFSYDVKMKEKGDIPEGYSVSREKKERFSLILESASTNQTSMYLCASRETGVSPLHFGNGTRLTVT.

About this clonotype: Here the CDR3 omits its conserved ending phenylalanine or tryptophan, so a read error is the likely source. The chain uses TRBV11-2 and TRBJ1-6, with D possibly TRBD1 on 6 matching bases. Germline CDR1 and CDR2: SGHAT and FQNNGV. This CDR3 has 16 residues. The CDR3 is CASGFSGHNCNSPLHL. The CDR3 nucleotides are TGTGCCAGCGGCTTCTCGGGACACAACTGTAATTCACCCCTCCACCTT.

With respect to this clonotype: At one boundary the junction diverges from the germline segment, which might be a read error. This chain links TRBV6-2 or TRBV6-3 with TRBJ1-2; 9 bases are a match to TRBD1. The CDR3 totals 15 residues. From germline, CDR1 is MNHEY and CDR2 SVGEGT. The CDR3 nucleotides read TGTGCCAGCATTATAAATCGGGACAGGGATGATGGTTACACCTTC. It specifies CASIINRDRDDGYTF.

In this sample, this clonotype turned up a few times. Since a much larger clone is just one base distant, this may be a read error. The rearrangement links TRBV6-2 or TRBV6-3 to TRBJ2-7; D is unresolved. Germline V gene data show CDR1 as MNHEY and CDR2 as SVGEGT. The V end was cut by 2 bases, the J end by 2 bases, with 4 bases between. This CDR3 spans 12 amino acids. In DNA, the CDR3 is TGTGCCAGCAGTTACCCAGCCTACGAGCAGTACTTC. This sequence encodes CASSYPAYEQYF.

As to this clonotype: The CDR3 does not close with the conserved phenylalanine or tryptophan, likely indicating a read error. No DNA is shown, since the ends of the CDR3 on it are uncertain; the CDR3 is the one TCRdb lists. The chain combines TRBV28 with TRBJ2-3; the table gives TRBD1 as D, unverified against the DNA. Termini included, the CDR3 measures 12 amino acids. CDR1 and CDR2 (germline): MDHEN, SYDVKM. CDR3 protein: CASSFGGTVSYS.

This clonotype was picked up one time. The germline gene is not matched at one end of the junction; a read error may be the cause. The chain is built from TRBV11-2 and TRBJ2-3; TRBD1 matches at 7 bases. CDR3 size: 18 residues. Germline V lookup: CDR1 SGHAT, CDR2 FQNNGV. Here the CDR3 reads CAGSSNPDRVLFSDTQYF. The CDR3 nucleotides read TGTGCCGGCAGCTCCAACCCTGACAGGGTCCTATTCTCAGATACGCAGTATTTT. The entire variable domain, with the rest obtained from reference TRBV11-2 and TRBJ2-3, is as follows: EAGVAQSPRYKIIEKRQSVAFWCNPISGHATLYWYQQILGQGPKLLIQFQNNGVVDDSQLPKDRFSAERLKGVDSTLKIQPAKLEDSAVYLCAGSSNPDRVLFSDTQYFGPGTRLTVL.

A remark on this clonotype: The junction departs from germline at one end; a sequencing error may be responsible. The rearrangement uses TRBV29-1 and TRBJ2-7; TRBD2 agrees at 9 bases. Germline CDR1 SQVTM, CDR2 ANQGSEA. This CDR3 has 14 residues. CDR3 coding DNA: TGCAGCGCAAGGAATAGCGGGAGCCTCCACGAGCAATACTTC. Residues: CSARNSGSLHEQYF.

This clonotype qualifies as medium-sized. The rearrangement links TRBV10-1 to TRBJ2-2; 9 bases fit TRBD2. The J segment lost 6 bases and the V segment lost 3 bases, leaving 8 bases of the junction unmatched. The CDR3 is 16 amino acids. Germline V gene data show CDR1 as WNHNN and CDR2 as SYGVQD (reference sequence). The CDR3 DNA follows: TGCGCCAGCAGTGATGGTAGCGGGAGACTGGCCGGGGAGCTGTTTTTT. Its protein is CASSDGSGRLAGELFF.

The DNA for the CDR3 is TGTGCCAGCCTATCCGGACAGGGGGCTGAGGGCAATCAGCCCCAGCATTTT. This sequence encodes CASLSGQGAEGNQPQHF. The V call is TRBV6-1, the J call TRBJ1-5, with 11 bases matching TRBD1. Germline V gene data show CDR1 as MNHNS and CDR2 as SASEGT. Losses at the gene ends were 8 bases for V and 2 bases for J; bases not matched to a gene: 11. The CDR3 runs to 17 residues.